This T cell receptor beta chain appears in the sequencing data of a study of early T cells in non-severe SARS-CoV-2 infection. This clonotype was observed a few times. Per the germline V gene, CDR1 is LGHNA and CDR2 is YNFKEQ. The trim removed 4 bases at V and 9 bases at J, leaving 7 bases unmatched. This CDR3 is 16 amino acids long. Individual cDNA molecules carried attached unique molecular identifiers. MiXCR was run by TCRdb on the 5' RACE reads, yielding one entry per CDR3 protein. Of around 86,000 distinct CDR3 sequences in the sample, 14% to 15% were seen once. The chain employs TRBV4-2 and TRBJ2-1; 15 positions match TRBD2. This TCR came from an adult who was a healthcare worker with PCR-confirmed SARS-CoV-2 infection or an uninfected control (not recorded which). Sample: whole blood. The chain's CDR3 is CASSPLGLAGGAEQFF. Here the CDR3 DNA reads TGTGCCAGCAGCCCATTGGGACTAGCGGGGGGAGCTGAGCAGTTCTTC.